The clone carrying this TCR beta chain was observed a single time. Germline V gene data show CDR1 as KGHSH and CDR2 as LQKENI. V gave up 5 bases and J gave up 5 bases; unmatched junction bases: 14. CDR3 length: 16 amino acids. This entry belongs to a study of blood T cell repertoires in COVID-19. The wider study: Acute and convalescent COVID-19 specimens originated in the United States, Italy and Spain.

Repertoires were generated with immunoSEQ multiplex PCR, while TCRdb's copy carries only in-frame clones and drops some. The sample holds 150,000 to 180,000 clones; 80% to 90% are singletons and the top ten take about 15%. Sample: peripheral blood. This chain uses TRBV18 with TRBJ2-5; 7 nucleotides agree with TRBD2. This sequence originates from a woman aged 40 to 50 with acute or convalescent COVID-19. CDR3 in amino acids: CASSTFESGGGETQYF. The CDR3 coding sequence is TGTGCCAGCTCAACGTTTGAATCCGGGGGAGGGGAGACCCAGTACTTC.